Presented here are 17 T cell receptor beta chains from one specimen sequenced in a study of blood T cell repertoires in COVID-19 (dated by TCRdb to 2018 to 2020). The library was built by means of the immunoSEQ multiplex PCR assay. Sourced from immuneACCESS, this table was stored by TCRdb with only in-frame sequences that have V and J called. A share of the clones is absent; for the studies checked, an unresolved V gene accounts for under half, and the remainder has no known explanation. This sample has some 220,000 clones in its table, and 60% to 85% of those were observed once. The leading ten clones occupy around 7.7% of the sample. Material: peripheral blood. Source of these receptors: a woman aged 70 to 79 with acute or convalescent COVID-19.

The chain carries TRBV25-1 and TRBJ2-1; TRBD1 matches 8 bases. The CDR3 sequence is 14 residues long. Germline V CDR1 and CDR2: MGHDK, SYGVNS. The J segment lost 6 bases and the V segment lost 6 bases, leaving 7 bases of the junction unmatched. The CDR3 is CASRGTGSGNEQFF. DNA for the CDR3: TGTGCCAGCAGAGGGACAGGCTCGGGCAATGAGCAGTTCTTC. Full variable domain (outside the CDR3, taken from reference TRBV25-1 and TRBJ2-1): EADIYQTPRYLVIGTGKKITLECSQTMGHDKMYWYQQDPGMELHLIHYSYGVNSTEKGDLSSESTVSRIRTEHFPLTLESARPSHTSQYLCASRGTGSGNEQFFGPGTRLTVL.

This rearrangement joins TRBV19 to TRBJ1-1; tentative D call: TRBD1 (5 bases). Deletions cut 6 bases from V and 8 bases from J, with 19 bases between. Germline-derived CDR1 and CDR2 are LNHDA and SQIVND (reference sequence). CDR3 length equals 14 residues. CDR3 DNA: TGTGCCAGTAGCTATGGCGGGGACTGGGGGGAAGCTTTCTTT. It specifies CASSYGGDWGEAFF.

This rearrangement joins TRBV11-3 to TRBJ2-2; 7 bases agree with TRBD1. The CDR3 is made up of 13 amino acids. Germline CDR1 and CDR2: SGHNT and YENEEA. The V segment lost 5 bases and the J segment 14 bases; nucleotides outside the gene matches: 11. CDR3 sequence: CASSLRRQGILFF. CDR3 DNA: TGTGCCAGCAGCCTACGACGACAGGGTATCCTGTTTTTT.

This clone is a singleton in its sample. This chain links TRBV6-5 with TRBJ1-1, with D perhaps matching TRBD1 (5 bases). V lost 4 bases and J lost 5, with 14 bases in between. This CDR3 contains 14 residues. Germline CDR1 MNHEY, CDR2 SVGAGI. The DNA of the CDR3 is TGTGCCAGCAGTTCAGGGCAGACGGTTACTGAAGCTTTCTTT. Residues: CASSSGQTVTEAFF.

This chain joins TRBV11-2 and TRBJ2-1; TRBD2 agrees at 10 bases. The V segment lost 5 bases and the J segment 0 bases; nucleotides outside the gene matches: 4. Germline assignment: CDR1 SGHAT and CDR2 FQNNGV. The CDR3 sequence is 16 residues long. The CDR3 DNA is TGTGCCAGCAGCGCCATAGCGGGGGGCTCCTACAATGAGCAGTTCTTC. Protein product: CASSAIAGGSYNEQFF.

The V and J genes are TRBV12-3 or TRBV12-4 and TRBJ1-1, with D unresolved. V was cut by 4 bases and J by 5 bases, with 5 bases left in between. This CDR3 is built from 11 residues. CDR3 in DNA: TGTGCCAGCAGTTGGGAGACTGAAGCTTTCTTT. Translating it yields CASSWETEAFF.

This rearrangement joins TRBV19 to TRBJ2-5, with 13 bases matching TRBD2. This CDR3 is built from 16 residues. J was trimmed by 5 bases and V by 6 bases; bases with no gene match: 9. CDR1 and CDR2 (germline): LNHDA, SQIVND (reference sequence). CDR3 residues: CASSGGTSGVRETQYF. The DNA of the CDR3 is TGTGCCAGTAGCGGAGGGACTAGCGGGGTCCGGGAGACCCAGTACTTC.

This rearrangement joins TRBV6-5 to TRBJ1-2; the D gene is possibly TRBD1 (5 bases). Germline values: CDR1 MNHEY, CDR2 SVGAGI. The CDR3 is made up of 15 amino acids. The germline V and J ends were trimmed by 6 bases and 3 bases, with 17 bases remaining between them. The CDR3 DNA reads TGTGCCAGCAGAACTACAGCCAGGGTGGACTATGGCTACACCTTC. Its translation: CASRTTARVDYGYTF.

J is TRBJ2-5 and V is TRBV5-3, with 7 bases that match TRBD2. TRBV5-3 is an ORF; its function is uncertain. This CDR3 is 14 amino acids long. Trimming at V came to 4 bases and at J to 5 bases, leaving 8 bases not matched to a gene. The CDR3: CARSPQRGDETQYF. The DNA for the CDR3 is TGTGCCAGAAGCCCCCAACGGGGGGACGAGACCCAGTACTTC.

The chain combines TRBV12-3 or TRBV12-4 with TRBJ1-2; no clear D gene. The CDR3 is 11 residues long. V lost 8 bases and J 6 bases, leaving 10 bases between the germline ends. CDR3 amino acids: CASVRVNGYTF. The CDR3 DNA is TGTGCCAGCGTGCGCGTGAATGGCTACACCTTC.

The chain employs TRBV24-1 and TRBJ2-7; D unclear. CDR3 size: 13 residues. From germline, CDR1 is KGHDR and CDR2 SFDVKD. V was clipped by 3 bases and J by 6 bases, with 11 bases between them. The CDR3 region is CATSDTLGSEQYF. CDR3 sequence (DNA): TGTGCCACCAGTGATACCCTTGGCAGCGAGCAGTACTTC.

The V and J genes are TRBV5-1 and TRBJ2-7; D not resolved. Germline CDR1 SGHRS, CDR2 YFSETQ. This CDR3 comprises 11 residues. Trimming took 6 bases from V and 3 from J, leaving 7 bases between them. The CDR3 sequence is CASTAGYEQYF. The DNA of the CDR3 is TGCGCCAGCACCGCCGGCTACGAGCAGTACTTC.

The chain uses TRBV11-2 and TRBJ2-5; maybe TRBD2 (7 bases). Deletions cut 6 bases from V and 4 bases from J, with 15 bases between. Germline values: CDR1 SGHAT, CDR2 FQNNGV. The CDR3 runs to 14 residues. CDR3 DNA: TGTGCCAGCAGACCTATCGGGGGGCGAGAGACCCAGTACTTC. This encodes CASRPIGGRETQYF. Filled out from reference TRBV11-2 and TRBJ2-5, the complete variable domain reads EAGVAQSPRYKIIEKRQSVAFWCNPISGHATLYWYQQILGQGPKLLIQFQNNGVVDDSQLPKDRFSAERLKGVDSTLKIQPAKLEDSAVYLCASRPIGGRETQYFGPGTRLLVL.

V usage is TRBV2 and J usage is TRBJ2-7; tentatively, D is TRBD1 (6 bases). The ends were cut back, 4 bases at V and 6 bases at J, with 10 bases in the middle. The CDR3 has 12 residues. From germline, CDR1 is SNHLY and CDR2 FYNNEI. CDR3 DNA: TGTGCCAGCAGTGCAACAGGGCCCGAGCAGTACTTC. It specifies CASSATGPEQYF.

The V gene is TRBV4-2, the J gene TRBJ2-1, with D perhaps TRBD1 (5 bases). The CDR3 length is 15 residues. Deletions cut 1 base from V and 1 base from J, with 8 bases between. CDR1 and CDR2 (germline): LGHNA, YNFKEQ. The CDR3 DNA follows: TGTGCCAGCAGCCAAGCGACAGTATCCTACAATGAGCAGTTCTTC. This sequence encodes CASSQATVSYNEQFF.

The chain carries TRBV3-1 (or the pseudogene TRBV3-2) and TRBJ2-1, with D unclear. The CDR3 is made up of 13 amino acids. Trimming took 3 bases from V and 6 from J, leaving 9 bases between them. In germline, CDR1 is LGHDT, CDR2 YNNKEL (reference sequence). The CDR3 region is CASSQLGPNEQFF. In nucleotides, the CDR3 is TGTGCCAGCAGCCAGCTTGGGCCCAATGAGCAGTTCTTC.

This clone has ten or more counts. This chain joins TRBV7-2 and TRBJ2-1, with 9 positions matching TRBD1. Germline V gene sequence: CDR1 SGHTA, CDR2 FQGNSA. The CDR3 totals 16 residues. Germline trimming cut 5 bases from V and 1 base from J; bases unmatched to any gene: 6. This CDR3 is CASSRDRARSYNEQFF. CDR3 in DNA: TGTGCCAGCAGCCGGGACAGGGCCCGTTCCTACAATGAGCAGTTCTTC.